The sample holds a few counts of the clone carrying this TCR beta chain. What it recognizes is unknown. 5'RACE template switching added a universal primer site and UMIs to TCR cDNA. TCRdb recomputed calls from the 5' RACE reads with MiXCR, one row per CDR3 protein. The data contain about 360,000 distinct CDR3 sequences, about 6.2% of them singletons. The sample comes from a study of T cells after yellow fever vaccination. At the level of the study: Some fractions had low cell numbers, and these were prepared with SMART-Seq v4 Ultra Low Input.

Study-wide points: Clones from primary vaccination mostly reappeared after the booster (around 96% CD4, about 88% CD8). By day 5 rather than day 15, the secondary response had peaked, though it was weaker.

The specimen comprised PBMCs, sampled 5 days after the yellow fever booster vaccination. This receptor was taken from a man aged 25 to 40 who received the YFV17D yellow fever vaccine.

CDR3 protein: CASSPDRVKEKLFF. In DNA, the CDR3 is TGTGCCAGCAGTCCGGACAGGGTCAAAGAAAAACTGTTTTTT. J is TRBJ1-4 and V is TRBV12-3 or TRBV12-4; 8 bases agree with TRBD1. J gave up 8 bases and V 5 bases, and 7 bases lay outside the gene matches. The CDR3 contains 14 residues.